The clone carrying this T cell receptor (beta chain) came up many times. Antigen specificity is unknown. Methods described previously were used for bulk TCR libraries, and listed TCR primers were applied. MiXCR was run by TCRdb on the PCR reads, yielding one entry per CDR3 protein. The sample shows about 640,000 distinct CDR3 sequences, about 20% of them seen only once. The data originate from a study of molecular identifiers for immune sequencing clone quantification. Overall study results and limits: Reports indicate spiked Jurkat TCR RNA from one cell could be found among about a million naive cells.

When naive CD8 T cells were sorted, they were gated as CD8+CD4-CCR7+CD45RA+. CDR1 is LNHNV, CDR2 YYDKDF, per germline (reference sequence). V lost 9 bases, J lost 9 bases, and 10 bases stayed unmatched. CDR3 length: 13 residues. The specimen sequenced was naive CD8+ T cells from blood, with Jurkat cell RNA spiked in. Noted subset: FACS-sorted CD8+CD4-CCR7+CD45RA+ naive T cells. The rearrangement uses TRBV15 and TRBJ2-1, with 8 bases that match TRBD2. This receptor was taken from a human donor in good health. Some libraries in this study had Jurkat cell RNA spiked in. CDR3 sequence: CATPYSGKGEQFF. Here the CDR3 DNA reads TGTGCCACTCCCTATAGCGGGAAGGGTGAGCAGTTCTTC.